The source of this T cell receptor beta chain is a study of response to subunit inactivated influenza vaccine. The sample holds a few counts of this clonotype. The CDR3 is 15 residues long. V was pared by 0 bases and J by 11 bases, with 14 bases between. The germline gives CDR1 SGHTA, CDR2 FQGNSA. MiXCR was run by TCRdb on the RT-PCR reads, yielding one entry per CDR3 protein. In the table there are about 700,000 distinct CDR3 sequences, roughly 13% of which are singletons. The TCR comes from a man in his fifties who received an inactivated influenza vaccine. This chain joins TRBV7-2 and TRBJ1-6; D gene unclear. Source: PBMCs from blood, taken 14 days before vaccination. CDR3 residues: CASSLAGVGMAPLHF. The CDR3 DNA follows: TGTGCCAGCAGCTTAGCCGGGGTGGGAATGGCACCCCTCCACTTT. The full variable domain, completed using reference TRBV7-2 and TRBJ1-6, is GAGVSQSPSNKVTEKGKDVELRCDPISGHTALYWYRQSLGQGLEFLIYFQGNSAPDKSGLPSDRFSAERTGGSVSTLTIQRTQQEDSAVYLCASSLAGVGMAPLHFGNGTRLTVT.